This record covers a single T cell receptor beta chain. Antigen unknown. These data belong to a study of OX40 agonist ivuxolimab in advanced cancers. For the study at large: The study gave patients intravenous ivuxolimab at 0.01 to 10 mg/kg every 2 weeks.

The assay was immunoSEQ multiplex PCR, and TCRdb's table has in-frame clones only and misses some. The sample lists tens of thousands of clones, approximately 90% occurring once. Findings and caveats of the study: In the 0.1-3.0 mg/kg groups, partial responders showed among the lowest expansion. By week 6 at 0.1 to 3.0 mg/kg, blood CD4+ and CD8+ T cells had expanded clonally.

The sample in question was CD4+ or CD8+ T cells sorted from blood, obtained in a trial of the OX40 agonist ivuxolimab. This sequence was found in an adult with an advanced solid tumor such as melanoma, head and neck, liver or kidney cancer.

CDR3: CASSPRMGGNEQFF. The CDR3, as DNA: TGCGCCAGCAGCCCCAGGATGGGTGGAAATGAGCAGTTCTTC. J is TRBJ2-1 and V is TRBV5-1; D is unclear. Looked up from germline, CDR1 is SGHRS and CDR2 is YFSETQ. The CDR3 contains 14 residues. With 4 bases removed from V and 7 bases from J, the gap between germline ends came to 15 bases. The whole variable domain, filled in from reference TRBV5-1 and TRBJ2-1, reads KAGVTQTPRYLIKTRGQQVTLSCSPISGHRSVSWYQQTPGQGLQFLFEYFSETQRNKGNFPGRFSGRQFSNSRSEMNVSTLELGDSALYLCASSPRMGGNEQFFGPGTRLTVL.